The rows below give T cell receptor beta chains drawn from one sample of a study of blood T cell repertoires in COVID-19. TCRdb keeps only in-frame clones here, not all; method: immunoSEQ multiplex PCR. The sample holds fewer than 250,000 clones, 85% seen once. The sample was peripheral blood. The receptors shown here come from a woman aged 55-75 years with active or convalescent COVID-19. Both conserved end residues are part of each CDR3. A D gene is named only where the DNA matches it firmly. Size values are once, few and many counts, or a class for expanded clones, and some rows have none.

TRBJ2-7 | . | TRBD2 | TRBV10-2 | TGCGCCAGCAGTGATAGCGGGAGACTAAACGAGCAGTACTTC | CASSDSGRLNEQYF
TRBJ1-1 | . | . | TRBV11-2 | TGTGCCAGCAGCTTACCGCCGCCGGGAACTGAAGCTTTCTTT | CASSLPPPGTEAFF
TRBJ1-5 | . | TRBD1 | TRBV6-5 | TGTGCCAGCAGCCCCGGGACAGATAGCAATCAGCCCCAGCATTTT | CASSPGTDSNQPQHF
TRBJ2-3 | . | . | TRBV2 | TGTGCCAGCTTGCGAGGAGATACGCAGTATTTT | CASLRGDTQYF
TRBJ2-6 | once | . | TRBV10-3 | TGTGCCATCAGTGACCCGCGCGGGGTCTCTGGGGCCAACGTCCTGACTTTC | CAISDPRGVSGANVLTF
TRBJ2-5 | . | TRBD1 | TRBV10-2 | TGCGCCAGCAGTGATGCCAGGGGGAGTGTGGGACAAGAGACCCAGTACTTC | CASSDARGSVGQETQYF
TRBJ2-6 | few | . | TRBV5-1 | TGCGCCAGCAGCTTTCAGGGGAGCGGGGCCAACGTCCTGACTTTC | CASSFQGSGANVLTF
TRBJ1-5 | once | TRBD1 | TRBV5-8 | TGTGCCAGCAGCTTGGGGGACAGCTCCGGGCCCCAGCATTTT | CASSLGDSSGPQHF
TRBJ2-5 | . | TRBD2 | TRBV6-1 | TGTGCCAGCAGTGGAACCACCGGGACTAGCGGGAGACGAGAGACCCAGTACTTC | CASSGTTGTSGRRETQYF
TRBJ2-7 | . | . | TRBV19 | TGTGCCAGTAGTATCAGGGCTCTCTCCGAGCAGTACTTC | CASSIRALSEQYF
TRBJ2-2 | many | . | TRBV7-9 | TGTGCCAGCAGCTCTAGGGGGTGGATCACCGGGGAGCTGTTTTTT | CASSSRGWITGELFF
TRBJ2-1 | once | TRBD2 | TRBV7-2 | TGTGCCAGCAGCTTAGGACTAGCGGGAGGGAATGAGCAGTTCTTC | CASSLGLAGGNEQFF
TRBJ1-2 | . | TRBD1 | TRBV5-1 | TGCGCCAGCAGCTGGGGACAGACTTCTAACTATGGCTACACCTTC | CASSWGQTSNYGYTF
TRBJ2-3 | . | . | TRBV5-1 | TGCGCCAGCAGCCTCGCCGGGACATCGGATCACACAGATACGCAGTATTTT | CASSLAGTSDHTDTQYF
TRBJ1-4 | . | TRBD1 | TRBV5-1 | TGCGCCAGCAGCTGGACAGGGGGCGTTCTCGAAAAACTGTTTTTT | CASSWTGGVLEKLFF
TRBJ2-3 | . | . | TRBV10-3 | TGTGCCATCAGCCAGCCTCGGGACACAGATACGCAGTATTTT | CAISQPRDTDTQYF
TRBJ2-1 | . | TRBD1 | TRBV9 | TGTGCCAGCAGCGTAGCTGCACAGGGGGTCTCCTACAATGAGCAGTTCTTC | CASSVAAQGVSYNEQFF
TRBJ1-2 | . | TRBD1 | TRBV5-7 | TGTGCCAGGTCTGACAGGGTCTATGGCTACACCTTC | CARSDRVYGYTF
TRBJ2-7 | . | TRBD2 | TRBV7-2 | TGTGCCAGCAGCCTCGGACTAGCGGGGTCTTCCTACGAGCAGTACTTC | CASSLGLAGSSYEQYF
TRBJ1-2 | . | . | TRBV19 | TGTGCCAGTAGTATCGGGCGGGAGTATGGCTACACCTTC | CASSIGREYGYTF
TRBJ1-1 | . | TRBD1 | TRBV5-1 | TGCGCCAGCAGCTCGGGACAGTGGGGTACTGAAGCTTTCTTT | CASSSGQWGTEAFF
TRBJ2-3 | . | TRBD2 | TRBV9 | TGTGCCAGCAGCGGGGGTAGCGGGAGTGGAGGAGATACGCAGTATTTT | CASSGGSGSGGDTQYF
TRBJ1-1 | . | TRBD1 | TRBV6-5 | TGTGCCAGCACTCCAGGGGGGTCCACTGAAGCTTTCTTT | CASTPGGSTEAFF
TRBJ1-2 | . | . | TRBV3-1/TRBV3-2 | TGTGCCAGCAGCCAAGGAGGAGTAAGTGGCTACACCTTC | CASSQGGVSGYTF
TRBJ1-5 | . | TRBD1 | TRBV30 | TGTGCCTGGGGACAGGGCAATCAGCCCCAGCATTTT | CAWGQGNQPQHF
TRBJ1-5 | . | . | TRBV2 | TGTGCCAGCAGTGCAGGGGCGGTTCAGCCCCAGCATTTT | CASSAGAVQPQHF
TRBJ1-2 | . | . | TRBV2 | TGTGCCAGCAGATACAGGGTTGACTATGGCTACACCTTC | CASRYRVDYGYTF